The 18 T cell receptor beta chains listed next were all sequenced from one sample in a study of T cell repertoires in cytomegalovirus infection. One entry per CDR3 protein, called by TCRdb with MiXCR from the reads. The sample has 80,000 to 90,000 distinct CDR3 sequences, about 45% seen once. What these receptors recognize is not known. This specimen was CD8+ T cells from cultured PBMCs, taken from culture after CMV antigen stimulation. Receptors originate from a human donor in good health (CMV status not recorded). Some clones in this sample may be carry-over from other donors' samples.

The chain links TRBV14 to TRBJ2-7, with D maybe TRBD1 (6 bases). The CDR3 covers 13 residues. Trimming removed 1 base from V and 6 bases from J, with 10 bases in between. Per germline, CDR1 SGHDN and CDR2 FVKESK. The CDR3 nucleotides are TGTGCCAGCAGCCAAGTACAGGGAGCCGAGCAGTACTTC. Its protein is CASSQVQGAEQYF.

This chain connects TRBV7-6 to TRBJ2-5; the D gene is possibly TRBD1 (5 bases). This CDR3 comprises 13 residues. V shed 2 bases and J shed 5 bases, with 9 bases lying between them. Germline CDR1 SGHVS, CDR2 FNYEAQ. The CDR3 DNA follows: TGTGCCAGCAGCTTACCAGGGTCGGAGACCCAGTACTTC. Translating it yields CASSLPGSETQYF.

V and J are TRBV4-2 and TRBJ2-1; 11 positions agree with TRBD1. Germline trimming cut 0 bases from V and 4 bases from J; bases unmatched to any gene: 5. Germline V gene sequence: CDR1 LGHNA, CDR2 YNFKEQ. This CDR3 has 17 residues. CDR3 region: CASSQDTGTGGYNEQFF. For the CDR3, the DNA is TGTGCCAGCAGCCAAGATACCGGGACAGGGGGTTACAATGAGCAGTTCTTC.

The V gene is TRBV14, the J gene TRBJ2-1; TRBD1 aligns across 7 bases. CDR1 and CDR2 from the germline V gene are SGHDN and FVKESK. V shed 8 bases, J shed 4 bases, and the junction held 5 bases outside the gene matches. This CDR3 spans 13 amino acids. The chain's CDR3 is CASLKQGYNEQFF. CDR3 coding DNA: TGTGCCAGCCTAAAACAGGGGTACAATGAGCAGTTCTTC.

This clonotype turned up a few times. The V gene is TRBV7-8, the J gene TRBJ2-1, with D perhaps matching TRBD1 or TRBD2 (5 bases each). Germline V gene data show CDR1 as SGHVS and CDR2 as FQNEAQ. Trimming left V 0 bases short and J 0 bases short, with 9 bases between. This CDR3 comprises 16 residues. In nucleotides, the CDR3 is TGTGCCAGCAGCTTAGCTTGGGGGAGCTCCTACAATGAGCAGTTCTTC. Protein product: CASSLAWGSSYNEQFF.

The chain employs TRBV28 and TRBJ1-5; possible D gene TRBD1, 6 bases. The V end was cut by 5 bases, the J end by 0 bases, with 23 bases between. Germline V CDR1 and CDR2: MDHEN, SYDVKM. The CDR3 has 19 residues. CDR3 in DNA: TGTGCCAGCAGTCCCACGGACAGTCTATCCATAAATAGCAATCAGCCCCAGCATTTT. It specifies CASSPTDSLSINSNQPQHF.

This clonotype was seen a few times. This chain links TRBV11-2 with TRBJ2-3; 8 bases line up with TRBD2. The CDR3 extends over 15 amino acids. Germline loops: CDR1 SGHAT, CDR2 FQNNGV. The ends lost 8 bases at V and 0 bases at J; junction bases unmatched: 7. Here the CDR3 DNA reads TGTGCCAGCTCAATAGCGGGACCCAGCACAGATACGCAGTATTTT. This translates into CASSIAGPSTDTQYF.

This CDR3 reads CASTDDVEKLFF. The CDR3 region has the DNA TGTGCCAGCACCGATGACGTTGAAAAACTGTTTTTT. V and J are TRBV7-6 and TRBJ1-4; no definite D call. Germline V gene sequence: CDR1 SGHVS, CDR2 FNYEAQ. V lost 7 bases and J lost 7, with 10 bases in between. This CDR3 comprises 12 residues.

The chain links TRBV7-2 to TRBJ1-4; D uncertain. The CDR3 runs 14 residues. V lost 4 bases and J lost 8, with 14 bases in between. Germline CDR1 SGHTA, CDR2 FQGNSA. The CDR3 nucleotides are TGTGCCAGCAGCTCAACCGCGGGCCGAGAAAAACTGTTTTTT. Amino acid sequence: CASSSTAGREKLFF. Full variable domain (outside the CDR3, taken from reference TRBV7-2 and TRBJ1-4): GAGVSQSPSNKVTEKGKDVELRCDPISGHTALYWYRQSLGQGLEFLIYFQGNSAPDKSGLPSDRFSAERTGGSVSTLTIQRTQQEDSAVYLCASSSTAGREKLFFGSGTQLSVL.

This clonotype appeared a few times. This chain connects TRBV15 to TRBJ1-2; 8 bases match TRBD1. Trimming removed 1 base from V and 4 bases from J; junction bases left unmatched: 8. Germline lookup yields CDR1 LNHNV and CDR2 YYDKDF (reference sequence). There are 16 residues in the CDR3. This CDR3 is CATSRVPRTGSYGYTF. The DNA for the CDR3 is TGTGCCACCAGCAGAGTCCCTCGGACAGGGAGCTATGGCTACACCTTC.

This clonotype has a single count. This chain joins TRBV6-1 and TRBJ1-5; D is perhaps TRBD1 (6 bases). Deletions cut 2 bases from V and 4 bases from J, with 12 bases between. Germline V gives CDR1 MNHNS, CDR2 SASEGT. The CDR3 has 15 residues. This CDR3 reads CASSETGQGNQPQHF. The CDR3 DNA reads TGTGCCAGCAGTGAAACTGGGCAGGGGAATCAGCCCCAGCATTTT.

This clonotype was observed a handful of times. This chain uses TRBV7-6 with TRBJ2-2; TRBD2 agrees at 11 bases. The CDR3 is 17 amino acids. CDR1 is SGHVS, CDR2 FNYEAQ, per germline. The V and J ends lost 2 bases and 4 bases, in that order; junction bases with no gene match: 6. CDR3 nucleotides: TGTGCCAGCAGCTTATATAGCGGGAGGGCCACCACCGGGGAGCTGTTTTTT. Amino acids: CASSLYSGRATTGELFF. Variable domain in full (rest from reference TRBV7-6 and TRBJ2-2): GAGVSQSPRYKVTKRGQDVALRCDPISGHVSLYWYRQALGQGPEFLTYFNYEAQQDKSGLPNDRFSAERPEGSISTLTIQRTEQRDSAMYRCASSLYSGRATTGELFFGEGSRLTVL.

J is TRBJ2-1 and V is TRBV20-1; D uncertain. The V gene lost 3 bases and the J gene lost 0 bases, with 9 bases spanning the gap. Per germline, CDR1 DFQATT and CDR2 SNEGSKA (reference sequence). The CDR3 contains 14 residues. CDR3 in DNA: TGCAGTGCTAGCCCGGATAGCTCCTACAATGAGCAGTTCTTC. This sequence encodes CSASPDSSYNEQFF.

As concerns this clonotype: An end of the junction does not agree with germline; a read error may underlie this. V and J are TRBV7-6 and TRBJ2-1; D not certain. The CDR3 is 13 amino acids. Germline lookup yields CDR1 SGHVS and CDR2 FNYEAQ. The CDR3 here is CASSPARNNEQFF. The CDR3 nucleotides read TGTGCTAGCAGCCCAGCCAGGAACAATGAGCAGTTCTTC.

This rearrangement joins TRBV10-3 to TRBJ2-3; D not resolved. The CDR3 consists of 15 residues. V lost 3 bases, J lost 0 bases, and 10 bases lay in between. Germline CDR1 and CDR2: ENHRY and SYGVKD. The CDR3 region is CAISENPDSTDTQYF. In nucleotides, the CDR3 is TGTGCCATCAGTGAAAATCCAGACAGCACAGATACGCAGTATTTT.

Here the CDR3 DNA reads TGTGCCAGCAGCCAAGACCAGTCAGGGATGAACACTGAAGCTTTCTTT. Amino acids: CASSQDQSGMNTEAFF. V and J are TRBV14 and TRBJ1-1, with a weak D call TRBD1 (5 bases). V lost 0 bases to trimming and J lost 0 bases, with 11 bases between them. Germline V lookup: CDR1 SGHDN, CDR2 FVKESK. This CDR3 spans 16 amino acids.

This clonotype was observed a few times. The chain is built from TRBV14 and TRBJ1-2; D not certain. Trimming removed 0 bases from V and 1 base from J, with 9 bases in between. Germline CDR1 is SGHDN and CDR2 is FVKESK. This CDR3 region has 15 residues. The CDR3 loop reads CASSQDLGSNYGYTF. CDR3 bases: TGTGCCAGCAGCCAAGATCTGGGCAGTAACTATGGCTACACCTTC.

The gene calls are TRBV6-6 and TRBJ2-7; TRBD2 might be the D (5 bases). Trimming took off 0 bases at V and 1 base at J, with 10 bases between the two ends. Germline V gene data show CDR1 as MNHNY and CDR2 as SVGAGI (reference sequence). The CDR3 length is 15 residues. The CDR3 loop is CASSYSTGDSYEQYF. CDR3 DNA sequence: TGTGCCAGCAGTTACTCCACCGGGGATTCCTACGAGCAGTACTTC.